This TCR beta chain was sequenced during a study of T cells after yellow fever vaccination. About the study: Fractions of low cell number were prepared using SMART-Seq v4 Ultra Low Input.

At least ten counts were recorded for this clonotype. Its antigen is as yet unknown. Germline values: CDR1 MNHNY, CDR2 SVGAGI (reference sequence). Between the trimmed V and J ends, which lost 4 bases and 7 bases, there was a span of 12 bases. This CDR3 comprises 13 residues. Via MiXCR, TCRdb re-called the 5' RACE reads, giving one row per CDR3 protein. Among a few hundred thousand distinct CDR3 sequences listed, roughly 3.5% were seen once. Whole-study findings and limits: A limited proportion of clonotypes was detected within both the CD4 and CD8 compartments.

Sequencing used PBMCs, obtained 15 days after the yellow fever booster vaccination. This TCR was sampled from a man between 18 and 35 years old who received the YFV17D yellow fever vaccine. The chain combines TRBV6-6 with TRBJ2-3; tentatively, D is TRBD2 (6 bases). The CDR3 DNA reads TGTGCCAGCAGTTCGTCCAGGGACTATACGCAGTATTTT. This gives the protein CASSSSRDYTQYF.